Only a few counts were recorded for the clone carrying this TCR beta chain. Its target is unknown. This sample is part of a study of T cell responses to AZD1222 COVID-19 vaccine. The table came from immunoSEQ multiplex PCR; TCRdb's copy has only in-frame clones and leaves some out. The sample holds some 180,000 clones; roughly 92% are singletons and the top ten take 10%. V lost 4 bases, J lost 0 bases, and 13 bases lay in between. Germline CDR1 is SQVTM and CDR2 is ANQGSEA. CDR3 length: 14 amino acids. Study-wide findings and caveats: Among the donors, most were white British and more were female, and clonal diversity was possibly underestimated. Spike-specific TCR depth and breadth grew after two AZD1222 doses. At 160-218 and 743-854, vaccine-associated CD4 TCRs were dominant, and they spanned spike.

Sequenced here: peripheral blood, sampled on day 0 of AZD1222 vaccination. The V gene is TRBV29-1, the J gene TRBJ2-7; no definite D call. This TCR derives from an adult in good health. In DNA, the CDR3 is TGCAGCGTTGTCAAACCGACGAGCTCCTACGAGCAGTACTTC. It specifies CSVVKPTSSYEQYF.